The TCR beta chain under discussion was sequenced for a study of T cells in Graves' hyperthyroidism and ophthalmopathy. TCR beta CDR3 sequences were amplified from RNA transcripts. In the first-round RT-PCR of the TCR CDR3, the HTBI primer set was used. TCRdb analysed the multiplex PCR reads with MiXCR anew, one entry per CDR3 protein. The sample contains fewer than 450,000 distinct CDR3 sequences, about 14% of which appear only once. This clonotype was seen only a few times. The CDR3 runs 20 residues. CDR1 is SEHNR, CDR2 FQNEAQ, per germline (reference sequence). The trim removed 0 bases at V and 2 bases at J, leaving 10 bases unmatched.

The chain has TRBV7-9 and TRBJ2-1; 13 nucleotides line up with TRBD2. The source material was blood. This sequence was found in a middle-aged man with Graves' ophthalmopathy. The CDR3 DNA sequence: TGTGCCAGCAGCTTAGCGGCCGGGACTAGCGGGATAGGAGCCTACAATGAGCAGTTCTTC. Residues: CASSLAAGTSGIGAYNEQFF.